The source of this T cell receptor (beta chain) is a study of vaccination and CD4 T cells after COVID-19. Overall study context: Under 10 convalescent cases were mild and one was severe, and all had been SARS-CoV-2 positive by nasal swab PCR. SARS-CoV-2, HCoV-NL63, HCoV-OC43 and HCoV-229E supplied the overlapping spike peptides used to stimulate cells. Median time from COVID diagnosis to post-COVID sampling was 101 days (35 to 161). Regarding the study as a whole: The great majority, 304 of 307 vaccine-specific clones, proved spike mono-reactive in convalescent patients.

Regarding treatment: roughly 11-day PBMC culture with coronavirus spike peptide pools or control peptides (ViraFEST assay). On this clonotype itself: Its antigen is still unknown.

Once obtained from cultured CD4+ T cells, the DNA was sequenced using the Oncomine TCR Beta short-read assay. TCRdb re-called the PCR reads through MiXCR, storing one row per CDR3 protein. The sample lists some 20,000 distinct CDR3 sequences, about 42% seen once, with around 6.6% in the top ten. The germline gives CDR1 LNHDA, CDR2 SQIVND (reference sequence). The CDR3 loop spans 15 amino acids. V lost 6 bases to trimming and J lost 3 bases, with 15 bases between them. The rearrangement joins TRBV19 to TRBJ1-5; D is unresolved. Sequenced material: CD4+ T cells from blood, cultured in vitro, taken before SARS-CoV-2 vaccination. This receptor was taken from a human donor who had recovered from COVID-19. The CDR3 reads CASRIGGSDNQPQHF. As DNA, the CDR3 is TGTGCCAGTAGAATCGGTGGGTCAGACAATCAGCCCCAGCATTTT. The full variable domain, with the rest looked up from reference TRBV19 and TRBJ1-5, is DGGITQSPKYLFRKEGQNVTLSCEQNLNHDAMYWYRQDPGQGLRLIYYSQIVNDFQKGDIAEGYSVSREKKESFPLTVTSAQKNPTAFYLCASRIGGSDNQPQHFGDGTRLSIL.